This is a list of T cell receptor beta chains from one sample in a study of blood T cells in healthy people across ages. TCRdb ran MiXCR on the 5' RACE reads and lists one entry per CDR3 protein. The sample comprises around 990,000 distinct CDR3 sequences, about 23% of which are singletons, and about 0.69% rests with the top ten. The same data also went into a second study, on T cells of mothers and their children.

The sequenced sample consisted of blood. These receptors came from a girl aged 2-10 years in good health. CDR3s include the opening cysteine and the closing phenylalanine or tryptophan. The order of the fields is J gene, D gene, CDR3 length, clone size, V gene, CDR3 protein, CDR3 DNA. The D gene is left open where the match is weak. Clone size, where shown, is once, few, many, or a class for clones that have expanded.

>TRBJ1-2|TRBD1|13|few|TRBV27
CASSLPDRVGYTF
TGTGCCAGCAGTTTACCCGACAGGGTTGGCTACACCTTC
>TRBJ2-7|.|14|few|TRBV6-6
CASSYSETSYEQYF
TGTGCCAGCAGTTACTCGGAAACCTCCTACGAGCAGTACTTC
>TRBJ2-3|TRBD2|16|.|TRBV7-2
CASSLTTSGGTDTQYF
TGTGCCAGCAGCTTGACGACTAGCGGGGGCACAGATACGCAGTATTTT
>TRBJ1-5|.|17|.|TRBV20-1
CSARERPFTNLNQPQHF
TGCAGTGCTAGAGAGAGGCCCTTCACTAATCTCAACCAGCCCCAGCATTTT
>TRBJ1-4|TRBD1|14|.|TRBV2
CASRDAGQGEKLFF
TGTGCCAGCAGGGATGCGGGACAGGGTGAAAAACTGTTTTTT
>TRBJ2-7|.|11|.|TRBV20-1
CSASTGIEQYF
TGCAGTGCTAGTACAGGGATCGAGCAGTACTTC
>TRBJ1-4|TRBD1|14|few|TRBV2
CASTQGGPNEKLFF
TGTGCCAGCACCCAGGGGGGTCCTAATGAAAAACTGTTTTTT
>TRBJ1-2|.|15|.|TRBV4-3
CASSQDLGRGRGYTF
TGCGCCAGCAGCCAAGATCTGGGCAGGGGCCGGGGCTACACCTTC
>TRBJ2-7|TRBD2|16|.|TRBV7-8
CASSLDGSGGNYEQYF
TGTGCCAGCAGCTTAGACGGTAGCGGGGGGAACTACGAGCAGTACTTC
>TRBJ1-3|.|11|.|TRBV29-1
CSASEGNTIYF
TGCAGCGCCTCCGAAGGAAACACCATATATTTT
>TRBJ2-1|TRBD1|19|few|TRBV6-2/TRBV6-3
CASSYPVPARWTGGNEQFF
TGTGCCAGCAGTTACCCTGTGCCGGCGCGATGGACAGGGGGGAATGAGCAGTTCTTC
>TRBJ2-1|TRBD2|15|few|TRBV7-9
CASNMDGTSGNEQFF
TGTGCCAGCAACATGGACGGGACTAGCGGAAATGAGCAGTTCTTC
>TRBJ1-2|.|15|.|TRBV6-5
CASRGVGGEVRGYTF
TGTGCCAGCAGAGGTGTGGGGGGTGAGGTCCGTGGCTACACCTTC
>TRBJ2-5|.|15|.|TRBV24-1
CATSDRGTARETQYF
TGTGCCACCAGTGATCGGGGGACAGCTCGTGAGACCCAGTACTTC
>TRBJ2-7|TRBD1|14|few|TRBV25-1
CASSRQGEVREQYF
TGTGCCAGCAGTAGACAGGGGGAGGTGAGGGAGCAGTACTTC
>TRBJ2-5|.|13|.|TRBV29-1
CSVEGPMQETQYF
TGCAGCGTTGAAGGCCCTATGCAAGAGACCCAGTACTTC
>TRBJ2-5|.|14|.|TRBV20-1
CSALPGTAKETQYF
TGCAGTGCTCTTCCAGGGACCGCCAAAGAGACCCAGTACTTC
>TRBJ2-7|TRBD1|13|few|TRBV20-1
CSAAGTGGDEQYF
TGCAGTGCGGCCGGGACAGGGGGTGACGAGCAGTACTTC
>TRBJ2-2|.|16|few|TRBV7-9
CASSSRRQTNTGELFF
TGTGCCAGCAGCTCCAGACGGCAGACAAACACCGGGGAGCTGTTTTTT
>TRBJ1-1|.|17|.|TRBV4-1
CASSQVVNTGLDTEAFF
TGCGCCAGCAGCCAAGTGGTGAACACCGGTTTGGACACTGAAGCTTTCTTT
>TRBJ2-1|.|12|.|TRBV14
CASSRSSNEQFF
TGTGCCAGCAGCCGATCTAGCAATGAGCAGTTCTTC
>TRBJ2-1|TRBD2|17|.|TRBV6-5
CASSWASGGLSYNEQFF
TGTGCCAGCAGTTGGGCTAGCGGGGGGCTATCCTACAATGAGCAGTTCTTC
>TRBJ1-4|.|16|.|TRBV5-1
CASSSEGRRGNEKLFF
TGCGCCAGCAGCTCGGAGGGCCGCCGGGGTAATGAAAAACTGTTTTTT
>TRBJ2-5|.|14|few|TRBV28
CASIGRGVQETQYF
TGTGCCAGCATCGGCAGGGGGGTTCAAGAGACCCAGTACTTC
>TRBJ2-5|.|14|.|TRBV7-3
CASSQTGSQETQYF
TGTGCCAGCAGCCAGACAGGATCCCAAGAGACCCAGTACTTC
>TRBJ2-4|.|13|few|TRBV9
CASSGVAQDIQYF
TGTGCCAGCAGCGGGGTCGCCCAGGACATTCAGTACTTC
>TRBJ1-5|.|14|.|TRBV6-4
CASSDSGGWQPQHF
TGTGCCAGCAGTGACTCGGGGGGTTGGCAGCCCCAGCATTTT
>TRBJ2-3|.|13|.|TRBV9
CASSLIYADTQYF
TGTGCCAGCAGCCTCATATACGCAGATACGCAGTATTTT
>TRBJ2-7|.|14|.|TRBV20-1
CSARSAGTSYEQYF
TGCAGTGCTAGGAGTGCGGGCACCTCCTACGAGCAGTACTTC
>TRBJ2-1|.|13|few|TRBV2
CASRAGDKNEQFF
TGTGCCAGCAGGGCAGGGGATAAGAATGAGCAGTTCTTC
>TRBJ2-1|TRBD1|15|few|TRBV28
CASTSTGSSYNEQFF
TGTGCCAGCACCTCGACAGGGAGCTCCTACAATGAGCAGTTCTTC
>TRBJ1-2|.|11|few|TRBV20-1
CSFRGVYGYTF
TGCAGCTTCCGAGGCGTCTATGGCTACACCTTC
>TRBJ2-7|.|14|few|TRBV4-1
CASSQDPLLSGQYF
TGCGCCAGCAGCCAAGACCCTCTTTTGTCTGGGCAGTACTTC
>TRBJ2-5|TRBD1|17|.|TRBV10-3
CAISEPGQGYEGETQYF
TGTGCCATCAGTGAGCCGGGACAGGGTTACGAAGGAGAGACCCAGTACTTC
>TRBJ2-2|.|14|.|TRBV12-3/TRBV12-4
CASSLGGRTGELFF
TGTGCCAGCAGTTTAGGGGGTCGGACCGGGGAGCTGTTTTTT
>TRBJ1-2|TRBD1|13|few|TRBV29-1
CSVDPTGVAGYTF
TGCAGCGTTGATCCCACAGGGGTGGCTGGCTACACCTTC
>TRBJ1-2|TRBD1|16|few|TRBV27
CASSKGGQGGNYGYTF
TGTGCCAGCAGTAAGGGGGGACAGGGGGGTAACTATGGCTACACCTTC
>TRBJ2-5|.|13|few|TRBV29-1
CSVDGDNQETQYF
TGCAGCGTTGACGGCGACAACCAAGAGACCCAGTACTTC
>TRBJ2-5|.|11|.|TRBV29-1
CSVEELETQYF
TGCAGCGTTGAAGAGTTGGAGACCCAGTACTTC
>TRBJ1-2|.|13|few|TRBV12-3/TRBV12-4
CASSLSVGSGYTF
TGTGCCAGCAGTTTAAGTGTAGGTAGTGGCTACACCTTC
>TRBJ2-7|.|14|.|TRBV29-1
CSVVNGGSGYEQYF
TGCAGCGTTGTAAACGGTGGCTCCGGGTACGAGCAGTACTTC
>TRBJ2-2|.|12|.|TRBV7-9
CASISNTGELLF
TGTGCCAGCATTTCGAACACCGGGGAGCTGCTTTTT
>TRBJ2-3|TRBD1|14|.|TRBV12-5
CASGTGTGPDTQYF
TGTGCTAGTGGCACCGGGACAGGGCCAGATACGCAGTATTTT